Given below is one T cell receptor beta chain in context. Its antigen is still unknown. This specimen belongs to a study of spatial heterogeneity in lung cancer. The study, taken as a whole, reports: Tumoral mutation counts were tracked by counts of expanded intratumoral alpha and beta TCRs. The numbers of ubiquitous and regional expanded TCRs correlated with ubiquitous and regional nonsynonymous mutations, respectively.

A distinct unique molecular identifier was carried by each TCR cDNA molecule. TCRdb re-called the 5' RACE reads with MiXCR, one entry per CDR3 protein. The sample shows several thousand distinct CDR3 sequences, 27% of them seen only once. CDR1 is SGHAT, CDR2 FQNNGV, per germline. The CDR3 is made up of 15 amino acids. V lost 6 bases to trimming and J lost 6 bases, with 20 bases between them. This sample's time point: sample taken at primary tumor resection. There were 72 donors, all of them untreated patients with early-stage non-small cell lung cancer. The sequenced material consisted of unsorted whole RNA from tumor, nontumor lung or frozen PBMC.

This chain uses TRBV11-2 with TRBJ1-1, with D possibly matching TRBD1 (5 bases). The source material was lung tumor tissue, sampled at surgery. The clonotype was recovered from a female donor with early-stage non-small cell lung cancer. For the CDR3, the DNA is TGTGCCAGCAGTCCCGCGGGCAGGGTCGACTCTGAAGCTTTCTTT. Translating it yields CASSPAGRVDSEAFF.